This T cell receptor beta chain appears in the sequencing data of a study of breast tumors, draining lymph nodes, adjacent tissues. From the multiplex PCR reads, TCRdb called clonotypes with MiXCR, one entry per CDR3 protein. The sample has around 230,000 distinct CDR3 sequences, approximately 30% seen once. The germline CDR1 and CDR2 sequences are SQVTM and ANQGSEA. This CDR3 is built from 13 residues. V dropped 5 bases and J dropped 1; count of bases not matched to a gene: 4. This clonotype was found many times. Antigen specificity is unknown. Axillary draining lymph nodes of breast cancer patients supplied the node samples. Study-wide points: Luminal-like breast cancer showed significantly higher tumor–nontumor repertoire similarity than basal-like. Most tumor T cells seemingly derive from lymph node, then expand in tumor.

The chain is built from TRBV29-1 and TRBJ1-1; 7 bases are shared with TRBD1. Sequenced: axillary lymph node tissue. This TCR was recovered from a female donor with breast cancer. Some clones in this sample may be carry-over from other donors' samples. CDR3 sequence reads: CSVFRTGNTEAFF. The CDR3 DNA is TGCAGCGTTTTCAGGACAGGGAACACTGAAGCTTTCTTT.